The 4 T cell receptor beta chains presented below share a single source sample, sequenced in a study of T cell therapy after organ transplantation. Time point defined: 4-8 weeks after completion of therapy. No antigens are known for them. Some clones are missing from TCRdb's copy, which holds only in-frame ones; the method was immunoSEQ multiplex PCR. The table lists roughly 3,500 clones, approximately 80% of them singletons. Material: CD8+ T cells from blood, obtained after autologous CMV-specific T cell therapy. These receptors all stem from a human patient who had received a solid organ transplant and had CMV disease. Some T cells may be the graft donor's.

This clone has more than one count but fewer than ten. The chain joins TRBV6-1 to TRBJ1-5; D remains ambiguous. Germline V gene data show CDR1 as MNHNS and CDR2 as SASEGT. The CDR3 covers 12 residues. With 3 bases removed from V and 7 bases from J, the gap between germline ends came to 7 bases. CDR3 region: CASSEDRQPQHF. The DNA for the CDR3 is TGTGCCAGCAGTGAGGACCGGCAGCCCCAGCATTTT.

The J gene is TRBJ2-5, the V gene TRBV27; D tentatively fits TRBD1 or TRBD2 (6 bases each). Germline-derived CDR1 and CDR2 are MNHEY and SMNVEV (reference sequence). V lost 0 bases and J 4 bases, leaving 15 bases between the germline ends. The CDR3 has 16 amino acids. This CDR3 reads CASSLSWGAGGETQYF. CDR3 sequence (DNA): TGTGCCAGCAGTTTATCTTGGGGGGCTGGCGGAGAGACCCAGTACTTC.

The chain is built from TRBV11-2 and TRBJ2-7; D remains ambiguous. Trimming pared 1 base from V and 7 bases from J, leaving 8 bases between. The CDR3 covers 12 residues. Germline assignment: CDR1 SGHAT and CDR2 FQNNGV. As DNA, the CDR3 is TGTGCCAGCAGCTTAGTAGACTCGGAGCAGTACTTC. Residues: CASSLVDSEQYF.

This chain connects TRBV5-5 to TRBJ1-1; D not certain. The CDR3 runs 14 residues. The germline CDR1 and CDR2 sequences are SGHKS and YYEKEE (reference sequence). The V and J ends lost 2 bases and 0 bases respectively, with 8 bases between them. CDR3 protein: CASSFPGLNTEAFF. CDR3 bases: TGTGCCAGCAGCTTCCCGGGGTTGAACACTGAAGCTTTCTTT.